Below are 16 T cell receptor beta chains sequenced from a single sample in a study of Graves' ophthalmopathy and Graves' hyperthyroidism (dated by TCRdb to the late 2010s). Instrument used: Illumina HiSeq 2000. For repertoire sequencing, the TCR beta CDR3 regions were amplified from RNA transcripts. A first-round RT-PCR used HTBI primers with the Qiagen OneStep RT-PCR kit, followed by a second-round multiplex PCR, size selection and purification. The public reads were run again by TCRdb, first through fastp at Q25 and then through MiXCR, and only productive beta chains were kept. Rows are combined by CDR3 protein, so each entry shows the most common genes and DNA. In all, the sample holds around 1.1 million distinct CDR3 sequences, and about 36% of those were seen once. Around 10% of the sample goes to the ten largest clones. Sample: peripheral blood or thyroid tissue (not recorded which). These receptor sequences come from an adult man with Graves' hyperthyroidism.

This sequence joins TRBV7-9 and TRBJ2-2; TRBD2 matches 11 bases. This CDR3 has 18 amino acids. CDR1 and CDR2 from the germline V gene are SEHNR and FQNEAQ (reference sequence). V was clipped by 1 base and J by 3 bases; unmatched bases: 7. The CDR3 DNA follows: TGTGCCAGCAGCTTAGTTCAACTAGCGGGAGTTGACACCGGGGAGCTGTTTTTT. It yields the protein CASSLVQLAGVDTGELFF.

This clonotype was counted at least ten times. This chain links TRBV7-9 with TRBJ1-4; no clear D gene. The CDR3 is 13 residues long. The V and J ends lost 1 base and 5 bases respectively, with 5 bases between them. Germline values: CDR1 SEHNR, CDR2 FQNEAQ (reference sequence). CDR3 sequence: CASSLVSNEKLFF. In DNA form, the CDR3 reads TGTGCCAGCAGCTTAGTGTCGAATGAAAAACTGTTTTTT.

Many counts were recorded for this clonotype. The chain uses TRBV7-7 and TRBJ2-7, with D possibly matching TRBD1 (5 bases). The CDR3 runs to 14 residues. Germline V gene sequence: CDR1 SSHAT, CDR2 FNYEAQ (reference sequence). V gave up 5 bases and J gave up 1 base, with 12 bases separating them. CDR3 region: CASSPSDSSYEQYF. CDR3 sequence (DNA): TGTGCCAGCAGCCCTTCCGACAGTTCCTACGAGCAGTACTTC.

The rearrangement links TRBV13 to TRBJ1-5; the match to TRBD1 covers 7 bases. Trimming took 5 bases from V and 7 from J; bases not matched to a gene: 5. Per germline, CDR1 PRHDT and CDR2 FYEKMQ (reference sequence). CDR3 length: 13 amino acids. CDR3 sequence: CASSQGDRQPQHF. CDR3 DNA sequence: TGTGCCAGCAGCCAGGGGGACCGCCAGCCCCAGCATTTT.

The chain has TRBV4-3 and TRBJ2-7; D is unresolved. Trimming removed 3 bases at V and 4 bases at J, with 16 bases between. Germline CDR1 is LGHNA and CDR2 is YSLEER. This CDR3 comprises 15 residues. CDR3 DNA: TGCGCCAGCAGCCAGGCGACATTTGGGTATTACGAGCAGTACTTC. As protein: CASSQATFGYYEQYF.

This clonotype was picked up many times. The chain uses TRBV19 and TRBJ1-1, with D perhaps matching TRBD1 (5 bases). V lost 3 bases, J lost 1 base, and 12 bases lay in between. Germline V CDR1 and CDR2: LNHDA, SQIVND (reference sequence). The CDR3 runs 15 residues. As DNA, the CDR3 is TGTGCCAGTAGTATCGTCCAGGGAGAGAACACTGAAGCTTTCTTT. Protein sequence: CASSIVQGENTEAFF. The whole variable domain, remainder taken from reference TRBV19 and TRBJ1-1, is DGGITQSPKYLFRKEGQNVTLSCEQNLNHDAMYWYRQDPGQGLRLIYYSQIVNDFQKGDIAEGYSVSREKKESFPLTVTSAQKNPTAFYLCASSIVQGENTEAFFGQGTRLTVV.

The gene calls are TRBV9 and TRBJ1-1; no clear D gene. The CDR3 loop spans 14 amino acids. Trimming left V 9 bases short and J 4 bases short, with 19 bases between. The germline V gene encodes CDR1 SGDLS and CDR2 YYNGEE. The CDR3 protein is CATRISGSGTEAFF. The DNA for the CDR3 is TGTGCCACCCGAATTTCGGGGTCGGGCACTGAAGCTTTCTTT.

On this clonotype: The conserved closing phenylalanine or tryptophan is absent in this CDR3, likely reflecting a read error. Because the CDR3's place on the DNA is in doubt, the DNA is left out and the CDR3 is given as listed by TCRdb. The V call is TRBV5-1, the J call TRBJ1-6; no DNA check was done on the table's D call, TRBD1. CDR1 and CDR2 (germline): SGHRS, YFSETQ. 8 amino acids form the CDR3, both terminal residues included. CDR3 residues: CASSRGTM.

Concerning this clonotype itself: Since a much larger clone is just one base distant, this may be a read error. The chain is built from TRBV15 and TRBJ2-2; unclear D gene. The CDR3 consists of 14 residues. Germline V gene sequence: CDR1 LNHNV, CDR2 YYDKDF (reference sequence). CDR3 nucleotide sequence: TGTGCCACCAACAGAGACAAGAACACCGGGGAGCTGTTTTTT. Residues: CATNRDKNTGELFF. Complete variable domain (other parts from reference TRBV15 and TRBJ2-2): DAMVIQNPRYQVTQFGKPVTLSCSQTLNHNVMYWYQQKSSQAPKLLFHYYDKDFNNEADTPDNFQSRRPNTSFCFLDIRSPGLGDTAMYLCATNRDKNTGELFFGEGSRLTVL.

This clonotype was seen many times. The chain couples TRBV4-3 to TRBJ2-7; D gene unclear. From germline, CDR1 is LGHNA and CDR2 YSLEER. The CDR3 is made up of 16 amino acids. Trimming removed 0 bases from V and 1 base from J, with 13 bases in between. This CDR3 reads CASSQEWPDTSYEQYF. The CDR3 region has the DNA TGCGCCAGCAGCCAAGAATGGCCTGATACTTCCTACGAGCAGTACTTC.

This clonotype was seen a handful of times. This rearrangement joins TRBV9 to TRBJ2-2; TRBD1 agrees at 9 bases. CDR1 and CDR2 (germline): SGDLS, YYNGEE. CDR3 length: 16 residues. After removal of 3 bases from V and 3 bases from J, the junction contained 6 bases not matched to a gene. The CDR3 sequence: CASSAPGTGHTGELFF. CDR3 DNA sequence: TGTGCCAGCAGCGCGCCCGGGACAGGGCACACCGGGGAGCTGTTTTTT. The variable domain in full, completed from reference TRBV9 and TRBJ2-2, reads DSGVTQTPKHLITATGQRVTLRCSPRSGDLSVYWYQQSLDQGLQFLIQYYNGEERAKGNILERFSAQQFPDLHSELNLSSLELGDSALYFCASSAPGTGHTGELFFGEGSRLTVL.

This clonotype was recorded many times. V usage is TRBV12-3 or TRBV12-4 and J usage is TRBJ1-1, with TRBD1 as a possible D gene (6 bases). This CDR3 has 14 amino acids. V lost 8 bases, J lost 4 bases, and 17 bases lay in between. CDR3 region: CASGGTTKGTEAFF. CDR3 nucleotides: TGTGCCAGCGGGGGGACAACGAAGGGCACTGAAGCTTTCTTT.

This clonotype came up many times. V and J are TRBV19 and TRBJ1-2; perhaps TRBD1 as D (6 bases). Trimming shortened V by 2 bases and J by 6 bases, and 10 bases separated the two germline ends. From germline, CDR1 is LNHDA and CDR2 SQIVND (reference sequence). This CDR3 comprises 13 residues. The CDR3 nucleotides read TGTGCCAGTAGTATATACAGGGAGAATGGCTACACCTTC. This codes for CASSIYRENGYTF.

On this clonotype: The CDR3 carries no conserved terminal phenylalanine or tryptophan, so it likely arises from a read error. The limits of the CDR3 on the DNA are not certain, so only TCRdb's listed CDR3 is given. The chain links TRBV5-4 to TRBJ1-6. A total of 8 residues make up the CDR3, ends included. Germline-derived CDR1 and CDR2 are SGHNT and YYREEE (reference sequence). The CDR3 loop is CASSLALS.

This clonotype was observed at least ten times. CDR3 DNA: TGTGCCAGCAGCCAGGCGGTAGGCACTGAAGCTTTCTTT. Translation: CASSQAVGTEAFF. This chain connects TRBV7-9 to TRBJ1-1; D remains unclear. The length of the CDR3 is 13 residues. The germline CDR1 and CDR2 sequences are SEHNR and FQNEAQ (reference sequence). Trimming shortened V by 5 bases and J by 4 bases, and 11 bases separated the two germline ends.

CDR3 DNA: TGTGCCAGCAGCTGGGGACAGGGTTCACCCCTCCACTTT. Translation: CASSWGQGSPLHF. The rearrangement uses TRBV9 and TRBJ1-6, with TRBD1 identical over 9 bases. V shed 4 bases and J 9 bases; nucleotides not matched to a gene: 2. Germline values: CDR1 SGDLS, CDR2 YYNGEE. This CDR3 spans 13 amino acids. Filled out from reference TRBV9 and TRBJ1-6, the complete variable domain reads DSGVTQTPKHLITATGQRVTLRCSPRSGDLSVYWYQQSLDQGLQFLIQYYNGEERAKGNILERFSAQQFPDLHSELNLSSLELGDSALYFCASSWGQGSPLHFGNGTRLTVT.